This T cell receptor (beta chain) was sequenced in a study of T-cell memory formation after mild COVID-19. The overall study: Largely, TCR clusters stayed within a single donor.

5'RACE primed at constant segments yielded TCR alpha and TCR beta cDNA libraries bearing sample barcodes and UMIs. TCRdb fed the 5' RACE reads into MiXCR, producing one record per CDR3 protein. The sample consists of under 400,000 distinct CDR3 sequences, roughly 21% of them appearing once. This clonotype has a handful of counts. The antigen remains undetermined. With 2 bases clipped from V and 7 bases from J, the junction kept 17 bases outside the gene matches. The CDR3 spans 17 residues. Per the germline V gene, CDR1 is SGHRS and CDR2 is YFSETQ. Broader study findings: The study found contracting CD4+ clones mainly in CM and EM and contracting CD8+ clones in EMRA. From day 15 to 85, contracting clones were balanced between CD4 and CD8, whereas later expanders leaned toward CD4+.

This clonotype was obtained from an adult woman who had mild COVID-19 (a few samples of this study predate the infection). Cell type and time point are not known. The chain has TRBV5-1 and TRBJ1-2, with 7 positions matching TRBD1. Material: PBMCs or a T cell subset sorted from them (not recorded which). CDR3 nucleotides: TGCGCCAGCAGCTTACAGACAGGGCCGGTCGTCGCGGGTGGCTACACCTTC. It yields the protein CASSLQTGPVVAGGYTF.